This T cell receptor (beta chain) was captured by sequencing in a study of regulatory T cells in long-lasting Graves disease. Time point here: newly diagnosed GD, antithyroid drugs for less than 3 months. TCR sequences were obtained from RNA taken from PBMCs. Library construction for TCR beta used iRepertoire HTBI primers and Arm-PCR of CDR3 regions. TCRdb recomputed calls from the multiplex PCR reads with MiXCR, one row per CDR3 protein. Of about 420,000 distinct CDR3 sequences in the sample, 16% were seen once. Trimming at V came to 9 bases and at J to 2 bases, leaving 9 bases not matched to a gene. Looked up from germline, CDR1 is KGHDR and CDR2 is SFDVKD. This CDR3 comprises 15 residues. This clonotype showed up many times. The sample was also linked to a second study, of T cells in Graves' hyperthyroidism and ophthalmopathy.

The clonotype was recovered from a young woman with Graves disease. Sequencing used peripheral blood mononuclear cells (PBMCs), obtained at new diagnosis, from a patient treated with antithyroid drugs. The V and J genes are TRBV24-1 and TRBJ2-3; 8 bases map to TRBD2. CDR3: CATGAPGLDTDTQYF. The CDR3 coding sequence is TGTGCCACCGGCGCCCCGGGACTAGACACAGATACGCAGTATTTT.